These 21 T cell receptor beta chains share one sample of origin, sequenced in a study of patients and donors after allogeneic stem cell transplantation. TCRdb re-called the RT-PCR reads with MiXCR, one entry per CDR3 protein. The sample lists hundreds of thousands of distinct CDR3 sequences; 38% were seen once. Material for sequencing was blood, either unsorted or a sorted T cell fraction (not recorded which). The receptors derive from a human donor who was either an allogeneic HSCT recipient or a stem cell or donor lymphocyte infusion donor (not recorded which). It is not recorded whose cells these are; they may come from a transplant donor.

The chain combines TRBV9 with TRBJ1-2; 10 nucleotides agree with TRBD1. Germline assignment: CDR1 SGDLS and CDR2 YYNGEE. The V gene end was trimmed by 3 bases and the J gene end by 8 bases; junction bases not matched to a gene: 10. CDR3 size: 15 residues. Here the CDR3 DNA reads TGTGCCAGCAGCGAGGGACAGGGGAGCGTCTACGGCTACACCTTC. It codes for CASSEGQGSVYGYTF.

The chain employs TRBV5-1 and TRBJ2-2; D not certain. Germline V lookup: CDR1 SGHRS, CDR2 YFSETQ. The CDR3 totals 16 residues. Trimming cost V 1 base and J 0 bases, with 10 bases left between them. In nucleotides, the CDR3 is TGCGCCAGCAGCTTGTGGGTGGAGACGAACACCGGGGAGCTGTTTTTT. Translating it yields CASSLWVETNTGELFF.

The V gene is TRBV6-5, the J gene TRBJ1-4; weak D call: TRBD1 (6 bases). CDR1 and CDR2 (germline): MNHEY, SVGAGI. The CDR3 loop spans 15 amino acids. Trimming took off 5 bases at V and 4 bases at J, with 14 bases between the two ends. CDR3 region: CASSPLDRSNEKLFF. For the CDR3, the DNA is TGTGCCAGCAGTCCACTCGACAGGAGTAATGAAAAACTGTTTTTT.

This clonotype has just a few counts. This chain links TRBV10-3 with TRBJ1-5, with 9 bases matching TRBD1. The CDR3 has 14 amino acids. Germline V CDR1 and CDR2: ENHRY, SYGVKD. The J segment lost 6 bases and the V segment lost 5 bases, leaving 5 bases of the junction unmatched. The DNA of the CDR3 is TGTGCCATCAGTACGGACAGGGGAGGTCAGCCCCAGCATTTT. Translating gives CAISTDRGGQPQHF.

This chain connects TRBV7-2 to TRBJ1-3, with 9 bases aligning to TRBD1. CDR3 length equals 15 residues. V shed 5 bases and J 4 bases; nucleotides not matched to a gene: 6. Per the germline V gene, CDR1 is SGHTA and CDR2 is FQGNSA. The CDR3 nucleotides read TGTGCCAGCAGCCACACAGGGGGCGCGGGAAACACCATATATTTT. This gives the protein CASSHTGGAGNTIYF.

This clonotype was counted only a few times. The rearrangement links TRBV20-1 to TRBJ1-2; no reliable D call. Trimming took 6 bases from V and 4 from J, leaving 12 bases between them. The CDR3 length is 12 residues. Germline V CDR1 and CDR2: DFQATT, SNEGSKA (reference sequence). The CDR3 here is CSALDPPYGYTF. DNA for the CDR3: TGCAGTGCCTTGGACCCACCCTATGGCTACACCTTC.

This clonotype has just one count. The chain links TRBV12-2 to TRBJ1-5; the table's TRBD1 call for D was not verified on the DNA. TRBV12-2 is given as a pseudogene. The CDR3 runs 20 residues. CDR3 nucleotides: TGTGCAAGTCGCTTAGCGCCAGGGGAATCCCCCGCGCCTTTCAATCAGCCCCAGCATTTT. Translated, it gives CASRLAPGESPAPFNQPQHF.

Concerning this clonotype itself: Relative to the germline gene, one junction end is altered; a read error may explain this. The CDR3 DNA reads TGTGCCAGCAGCCCCTCGGGGACGGCCATTGGAGACTTT. This codes for CASSPSGTAIGDF. V gene TRBV5-5 combines with J gene TRBJ1-6, with D maybe TRBD1 (5 bases). Germline loops: CDR1 SGHKS, CDR2 YYEKEE (reference sequence). There are 13 residues in the CDR3.

There are a few counts of this clonotype. The V and J genes are TRBV10-2 and TRBJ1-2; TRBD1 agrees at 9 bases. V dropped 0 bases and J dropped 9; count of bases not matched to a gene: 5. Germline values: CDR1 WSHSY, CDR2 SAAADI. This CDR3 has 14 amino acids. Here the CDR3 DNA reads TGCGCCAGCAGTGAGTCGGGACAGGGAAGTAGCTACACCTTC. Its protein product is CASSESGQGSSYTF.

This chain connects TRBV6-5 to TRBJ1-3; D not resolved. This CDR3 has 12 amino acids. The V and J ends lost 6 bases and 5 bases respectively, with 8 bases between them. Germline-derived CDR1 and CDR2 are MNHEY and SVGAGI. The CDR3, as DNA: TGTGCCAGCAGGAATTCAAGAAACACCATATATTTT. Translating gives CASRNSRNTIYF.

V usage is TRBV6-1 and J usage is TRBJ1-2, with unresolved D. V lost 5 bases to trimming and J lost 5 bases, with 15 bases between them. There are 14 residues in the CDR3. Germline CDR1 and CDR2: MNHNS and SASEGT. CDR3: CASSRREVGYGYTF. CDR3 DNA sequence: TGTGCCAGCAGTAGGAGGGAAGTCGGATATGGCTACACCTTC.

The V call is TRBV7-9, the J call TRBJ2-7; 7 positions match TRBD1. Per germline, CDR1 SEHNR and CDR2 FQNEAQ (reference sequence). The CDR3 length is 13 residues. With 10 bases clipped from V and 6 bases from J, the junction kept 12 bases outside the gene matches. The CDR3 region is CATTTGRSGEQYF. The CDR3 DNA follows: TGTGCCACGACGACAGGGCGGTCTGGCGAGCAGTACTTC. Combining the CDR3 with reference TRBV7-9 and TRBJ2-7 gives the whole variable domain DTGVSQNPRHKITKRGQNVTFRCDPISEHNRLYWYRQTLGQGPEFLTYFQNEAQLEKSRLLSDRFSAERPKGSFSTLEIQRTEQGDSAMYLCATTTGRSGEQYFGPGTRLTVT.

This clonotype turned up a few times. The rearrangement uses TRBV7-8 and TRBJ1-2; TRBD1 matches 9 bases. CDR1 is SGHVS, CDR2 FQNEAQ, per germline. The CDR3 consists of 13 residues. The V segment lost 4 bases and the J segment 10 bases; nucleotides outside the gene matches: 7. The CDR3 spells CASSSRDRAYYTF. In DNA, the CDR3 is TGTGCCAGCAGCTCTCGGGACAGGGCATACTACACCTTC.

The rearrangement uses TRBV9 and TRBJ2-3; D remains unclear. Germline lookup yields CDR1 SGDLS and CDR2 YYNGEE. Between the trimmed V and J ends, which lost 1 base and 0 bases, there was a span of 3 bases. The CDR3 has 13 amino acids. The CDR3 is CASSVSSTDTQYF. Written as DNA, the CDR3 is TGTGCCAGCAGCGTATCCAGCACAGATACGCAGTATTTT. The whole variable domain, remainder taken from reference TRBV9 and TRBJ2-3, is DSGVTQTPKHLITATGQRVTLRCSPRSGDLSVYWYQQSLDQGLQFLIQYYNGEERAKGNILERFSAQQFPDLHSELNLSSLELGDSALYFCASSVSSTDTQYFGPGTRLTVL.

Note on this clonotype: The CDR3 carries no conserved terminal phenylalanine or tryptophan, so it likely arises from a read error. The chain combines TRBV12-3 or TRBV12-4 with TRBJ1-1; 7 bases line up with TRBD1. This CDR3 has 14 residues. Trimming at V came to 6 bases and at J to 5 bases, leaving 9 bases not matched to a gene. CDR3 sequence (DNA): TGTGCCAGCAGGCGAAGACAGGGCGGAACTGAAGCTTTCCTT. Translating gives CASRRRQGGTEAFL.

The chain carries TRBV2 and TRBJ2-4; no reliable D call. This CDR3 contains 14 residues. In germline, CDR1 is SNHLY, CDR2 FYNNEI. Deletions cut 10 bases from V and 2 bases from J, with 15 bases between. Here the CDR3 DNA reads TGTGCCACCCACCCTGGCACGTCCAAAAACATTCAGTACTTC. Translated: CATHPGTSKNIQYF.

The J gene is TRBJ2-1, the V gene TRBV18; D is unresolved. The length of the CDR3 is 12 residues. CDR1 is KGHSH and CDR2 is LQKENI in the germline V gene. Trimming removed 0 bases at V and 10 bases at J, with 7 bases between. The CDR3 DNA reads TGTGCCAGCTCACCACCGAGTGGCGAGCAGTTCTTC. It is translated as CASSPPSGEQFF.

This clonotype has just a few counts. This chain connects TRBV20-1 to TRBJ1-1, with D uncertain. The CDR3 consists of 15 residues. Trimming shortened V by 1 base and J by 0 bases, and 12 bases separated the two germline ends. Germline-derived CDR1 and CDR2 are DFQATT and SNEGSKA (reference sequence). The CDR3 is CSARGHGSLNTEAFF. CDR3 bases: TGCAGTGCTAGAGGCCATGGGTCTTTGAACACTGAAGCTTTCTTT.

The V call is TRBV6-6, the J call TRBJ1-1; 7 nucleotides agree with TRBD1. J gave up 2 bases and V 5 bases, and 14 bases lay outside the gene matches. In germline, CDR1 is MNHNY, CDR2 SVGAGI (reference sequence). The CDR3 loop spans 17 amino acids. The CDR3 reads CASSKQGPGGFNTEAFF. DNA for the CDR3: TGTGCCAGCAGTAAACAGGGGCCCGGGGGGTTCAACACTGAAGCTTTCTTT.

This clonotype has more than one count but fewer than ten. The J gene is TRBJ1-4, the V gene TRBV10-3; D is uncertain. V was shortened by 4 bases and J by 0 bases, with 9 bases between the two germline ends. CDR3 length equals 15 residues. Germline CDR1 reads ENHRY; CDR2 reads SYGVKD. DNA of the CDR3: TGTGCCATCAGTGCTCAAAGCACAACTAATGAAAAACTGTTTTTT. Amino acid sequence: CAISAQSTTNEKLFF.

The chain is built from TRBV4-1 and TRBJ1-2; D not certain. The V gene's germline CDR1 is MGHRA and CDR2 YSYEKL. V lost 7 bases and J 5 bases, leaving 20 bases between the germline ends. CDR3 length equals 15 residues. The CDR3 sequence: CASTRHPTGSYGYTF. The CDR3 region has the DNA TGCGCCAGCACCCGCCACCCGACTGGCTCGTATGGCTACACCTTC.